Listed here are 10 T cell receptor beta chains from one sample, sequenced in a study of response to subunit inactivated influenza vaccine (dated by TCRdb to the late 2010s). The library was built by means of RT-PCR. Sequencer: Illumina HiSeq 2500. The raw public reads went through TCRdb reprocessing: fastp at Q25, MiXCR clone calling, in-frame beta chains kept. Each record represents a unique CDR3 protein, reported with the most common genes and DNA among its rows. The sample data list about 780,000 distinct CDR3 sequences, and around a sixth of these were observed just once. The top ten constitute approximately 11% of the sample. The sample consisted of PBMCs from blood, taken 4 to 6 days after vaccination. These receptor sequences come from a man aged 45-65 years who received an inactivated influenza vaccine. Donor details come from another sample of the same person, matched by shared clones.

The chain links TRBV5-5 to TRBJ2-5; perhaps TRBD1 as D (6 bases). This CDR3 has 15 amino acids. V lost 1 base, J lost 3 bases, and 13 bases lay in between. Germline CDR1 and CDR2: SGHKS and YYEKEE (reference sequence). The CDR3 DNA follows: TGTGCCAGCAGCTTGAGTGGGACACGGGAAGAGACCCAGTACTTC. This gives the protein CASSLSGTREETQYF.

The gene calls are TRBV10-3 and TRBJ1-5; D is uncertain. The germline gives CDR1 ENHRY, CDR2 SYGVKD. The CDR3 runs 14 residues. Trimming removed 3 bases from V and 6 bases from J, with 12 bases in between. CDR3 region: CAISDSEGVQPQHF. CDR3 nucleotide sequence: TGTGCCATCAGTGATTCTGAGGGAGTTCAGCCCCAGCATTTT.

The sample holds a few counts of this clonotype. CDR3 amino acids: CASSSDSVRETQYF. CDR3 bases: TGTGCCAGCAGCTCGGACAGCGTGCGAGAGACCCAGTACTTC. The chain joins TRBV7-2 to TRBJ2-5, with D possibly matching TRBD1 (6 bases). V was shortened by 4 bases and J by 4 bases, with 13 bases between the two germline ends. The CDR3 is 14 amino acids. Germline CDR1 and CDR2: SGHTA and FQGNSA.

The chain couples TRBV5-6 to TRBJ2-4, with TRBD1 identical over 12 bases. The CDR3 is 17 amino acids. CDR1 and CDR2 (germline): SGHDT, YYEEEE. V gave up 4 bases and J gave up 7 bases; unmatched junction bases: 12. CDR3 bases: TGTGCCAGCAGCGGCCTGGTGGGGACAGGGGGCAGGAACATTCAGTACTTC. Its protein product is CASSGLVGTGGRNIQYF.

This chain joins TRBV5-1 and TRBJ1-1; D remains ambiguous. The CDR3 is 15 residues long. The germline CDR1 and CDR2 sequences are SGHRS and YFSETQ. V was trimmed by 4 bases and J by 1 base, leaving 14 bases between them. The CDR3 nucleotides read TGCGCCAGCAGCCCCCCCCAAATAGGGAACACTGAAGCTTTCTTT. This encodes CASSPPQIGNTEAFF.

The V gene is TRBV25-1, the J gene TRBJ2-2; D is ambiguous. The CDR3 totals 14 residues. The germline V gene has CDR1 MGHDK and CDR2 SYGVNS. The V gene lost 1 base and the J gene lost 2 bases, with 5 bases spanning the gap. The CDR3 reads CASSEFVNTGELFF. CDR3 bases: TGTGCCAGCAGTGAATTCGTCAACACCGGGGAGCTGTTTTTT.

This clonotype showed up just a few times. This chain uses TRBV10-3 with TRBJ2-3; D gene uncertain. V was pared by 11 bases and J by 0 bases, with 12 bases between. CDR1 and CDR2 (germline): ENHRY, SYGVKD. This CDR3 is 13 amino acids long. The DNA for the CDR3 is TGTGCCTCCTGGGCGGCTAGCACAGATACGCAGTATTTT. The encoded protein is CASWAASTDTQYF.

V usage is TRBV5-1 and J usage is TRBJ2-4; 7 bases are a match to TRBD1. With V trimmed by 0 bases and J by 6 bases, 3 bases remained unmatched. CDR3 length: 14 amino acids. CDR1 and CDR2 from the germline V gene are SGHRS and YFSETQ. CDR3 amino acids: CASSLEQGRNIQYF. The CDR3 region has the DNA TGCGCCAGCAGCTTGGAACAGGGGAGAAACATTCAGTACTTC.

CDR3 sequence (DNA): TGTGCCAGCAGGCCGGGACCGTCGGTCGCCGGGGAGCTGTTTTTT. Translated: CASRPGPSVAGELFF. The chain has TRBV6-1 and TRBJ2-2; D tentatively fits TRBD1 or TRBD2 (5 bases each). Trimming removed 6 bases at V and 6 bases at J, with 17 bases between. Germline V lookup: CDR1 MNHNS, CDR2 SASEGT. This CDR3 contains 15 residues.

This clonotype was observed a few times. V gene TRBV7-2 combines with J gene TRBJ1-1; D unclear. The CDR3 contains 14 residues. The V and J ends lost 7 bases and 1 base respectively, with 13 bases between them. In germline, CDR1 is SGHTA, CDR2 FQGNSA. The CDR3 protein is CASTLGRRNTEAFF. CDR3 DNA sequence: TGTGCCAGCACCCTGGGGAGGAGGAACACTGAAGCTTTCTTT.